The present T cell receptor beta chain was sequenced within a study of HIV-infected patients and healthy controls. The study, taken as a whole, reports: Healthy controls carried many MAIT alpha-chain CDR3s, while HIV+ repertoires had few.

cDNA was made from approximately 0.55 ug RNA using alpha and beta constant primers. Using multiplexing indices, alpha and beta chain libraries were generated apart by chain-specific third strand synthesis. The cDNA received a 5' RACE adapter containing a random hexamer plus an SP2 sequencing primer site. The SP2 site served as the priming point for second strand synthesis. Using its own MiXCR run on the 5' RACE reads, TCRdb lists one record per CDR3 protein. This sample has 15,000 to 20,000 distinct CDR3 sequences; 10% to 15% occur once, and the top ten carry 11%. As regards this clonotype: Its antigen is undetermined.

No cell fractionation was done, so the repertoire covers all unsorted peripheral blood T cells. The RNA source was a 2.5 ml peripheral blood draw. This CDR3 spans 15 amino acids. The germline V gene encodes CDR1 SNHLY and CDR2 FYNNEI. Trimming removed 3 bases at V and 4 bases at J, with 13 bases between. The rearrangement links TRBV2 to TRBJ1-3; D perhaps matches TRBD1 (5 bases). Source material: blood. The TCR sequence derives from an adult in good health. The DNA for the CDR3 is TGTGCCAGCAGTGAGGAGGGGCCCGGGGGAAACACCATATATTTT. The encoded protein is CASSEEGPGGNTIYF. Combining the CDR3 with reference TRBV2 and TRBJ1-3 gives the whole variable domain EPEVTQTPSHQVTQMGQEVILRCVPISNHLYFYWYRQILGQKVEFLVSFYNNEISEKSEIFDDQFSVERPDGSNFTLKIRSTKLEDSAMYFCASSEEGPGGNTIYFGEGSWLTVV.